A single sample is the source of the 7 T cell receptor beta chains below, sequenced in a study of tumor-infiltrating lymphocytes in glioblastoma multiforme. TCR beta libraries were built from RNA through three nested multiplex PCR rounds using modified ARM-PCR. TCRdb passed the multiplex PCR reads through MiXCR, listing each CDR3 protein once. This repertoire shows under 35,000 distinct CDR3 sequences, roughly two thirds found once; its top ten account for approximately 35%. Source material: brain tumor tissue. All receptors come from a male donor with glioblastoma.

A word on this clonotype: Being one base from a much bigger clone, this may be a read error. V gene TRBV5-5 combines with J gene TRBJ1-5; perhaps TRBD1 as D (5 bases). There are 15 residues in the CDR3. CDR1 SGHKS and CDR2 YYEKEE come from the germline V gene (reference sequence). Here the CDR3 DNA reads TGTGTCAGCAGCTTGGTCGGGACCGTGGATCAGCCCCAGCATTTT. Translated: CVSSLVGTVDQPQHF.

The rearrangement joins TRBV13 to TRBJ1-6; D ambiguous. The CDR3 consists of 14 residues. V gave up 3 bases and J gave up 7 bases, with 10 bases separating them. Germline V lookup: CDR1 PRHDT, CDR2 FYEKMQ (reference sequence). CDR3 amino acids: CASSLRVFNSPLHF. The DNA of the CDR3 is TGTGCCAGCAGCTTGAGGGTTTTCAATTCACCCCTCCACTTT.

To note about this clonotype: At one boundary the junction diverges from the germline segment, which might be a read error. V and J are TRBV29-1 and TRBJ2-3; 13 bases fit TRBD2. CDR3 length: 15 residues. Germline loops: CDR1 SQVTM, CDR2 ANQGSEA. The CDR3 loop reads CSTGTSGTSTDMQYF. As DNA, the CDR3 is TGCAGCACCGGGACTAGCGGGACTAGCACAGATATGCAGTATTTT.

A single count supports this clonotype. One end of the junction fails to match germline, which may point to a read error. The CDR3, as DNA: TGTGCCAGCAGTTCCCTAGTTAGCGGAAGTACAGATATGCAGTATTTT. Translated, it gives CASSSLVSGSTDMQYF. The chain combines TRBV6-5 with TRBJ2-3; D is possibly TRBD2 (6 bases). The CDR3 length is 16 residues. Germline loops: CDR1 MNHEY, CDR2 SVGAGI.

The CDR3 bases are TGTGCCAGTAGTATAGAGAGCGGGATGGGGTCCTACGAGCAGTACTTC. Its translation: CASSIESGMGSYEQYF. This chain links TRBV19 with TRBJ2-7; 7 bases are shared with TRBD2. The ends lost 0 bases at V and 1 base at J; junction bases unmatched: 6. Germline CDR1 reads LNHDA; CDR2 reads SQIVND (reference sequence). The CDR3 totals 16 residues.

There are many counts of this clonotype. The gene calls are TRBV29-1 and TRBJ2-1; 12 bases align to TRBD2. The CDR3 consists of 12 residues. V gave up 8 bases and J gave up 10 bases; unmatched junction bases: 6. CDR1 is SQVTM, CDR2 ANQGSEA, per germline. The CDR3 DNA follows: TGCAGCTCGGGACTAGCGGGCTGGGAGCAGTTCTTC. Protein: CSSGLAGWEQFF.

Comments on this clonotype: No conserved phenylalanine or tryptophan ends this CDR3, so it is likely a read error. The J gene is TRBJ2-7, the V gene TRBV20-1; 8 bases align to TRBD2. The trim removed 0 bases at V and 5 bases at J, leaving 3 bases unmatched. The CDR3 is 13 residues long. Germline values: CDR1 DFQATT, CDR2 SNEGSKA (reference sequence). CDR3 region: CSARDGLADEQYL. The CDR3 DNA reads TGCAGTGCTAGAGACGGACTAGCAGACGAGCAGTACCTC.